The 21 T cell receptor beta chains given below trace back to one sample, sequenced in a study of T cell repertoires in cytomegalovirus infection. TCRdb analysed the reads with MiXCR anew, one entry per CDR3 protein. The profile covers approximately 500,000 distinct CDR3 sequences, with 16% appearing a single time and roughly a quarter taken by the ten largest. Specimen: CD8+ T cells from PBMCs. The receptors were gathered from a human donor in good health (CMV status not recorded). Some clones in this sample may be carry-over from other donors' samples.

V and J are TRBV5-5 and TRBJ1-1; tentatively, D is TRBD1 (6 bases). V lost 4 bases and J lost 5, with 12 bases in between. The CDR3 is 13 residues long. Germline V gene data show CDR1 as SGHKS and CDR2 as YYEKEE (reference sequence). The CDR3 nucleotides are TGTGCCAGCAGCAACAGGGTAGGGACTGAAGCTTTCTTT. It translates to CASSNRVGTEAFF.

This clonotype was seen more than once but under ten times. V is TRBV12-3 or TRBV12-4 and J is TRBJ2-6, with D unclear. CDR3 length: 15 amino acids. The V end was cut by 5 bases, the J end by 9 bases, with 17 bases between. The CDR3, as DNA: TGTGCCAGCAGTGCCTTCTTGAGCAAAATCAACGTCCTGACTTTC. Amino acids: CASSAFLSKINVLTF.

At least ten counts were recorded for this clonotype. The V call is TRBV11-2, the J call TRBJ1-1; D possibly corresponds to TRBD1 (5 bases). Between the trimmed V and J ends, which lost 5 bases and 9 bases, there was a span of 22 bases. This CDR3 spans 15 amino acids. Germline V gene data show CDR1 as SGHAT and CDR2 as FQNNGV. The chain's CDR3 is CASSPLQGDSFQAFF. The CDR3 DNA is TGTGCCAGCAGCCCCCTCCAAGGGGACTCGTTTCAAGCTTTCTTT.

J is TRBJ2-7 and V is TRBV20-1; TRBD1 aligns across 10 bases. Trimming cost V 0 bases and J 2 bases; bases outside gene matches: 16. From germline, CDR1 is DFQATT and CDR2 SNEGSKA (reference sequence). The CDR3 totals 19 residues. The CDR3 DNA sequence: TGCAGTGCTAGAGATATTAGGGACAGGGGACGAGTAAATACCTACGAGCAGTACTTC. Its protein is CSARDIRDRGRVNTYEQYF.

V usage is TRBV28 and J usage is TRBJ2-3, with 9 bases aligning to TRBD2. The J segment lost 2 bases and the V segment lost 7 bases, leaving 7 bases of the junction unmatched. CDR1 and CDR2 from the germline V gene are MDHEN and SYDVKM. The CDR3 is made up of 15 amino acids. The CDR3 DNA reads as TGTGCCAGCAATCTTAGCGGGAGTAACACAGATACGCAGTATTTT. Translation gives CASNLSGSNTDTQYF.

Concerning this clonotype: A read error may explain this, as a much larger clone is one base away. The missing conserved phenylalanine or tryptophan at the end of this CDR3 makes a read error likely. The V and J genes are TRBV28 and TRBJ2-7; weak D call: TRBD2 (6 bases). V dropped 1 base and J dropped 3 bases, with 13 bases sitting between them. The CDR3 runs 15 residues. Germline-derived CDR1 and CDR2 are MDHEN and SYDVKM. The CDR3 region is CASSLFSGPVYEQYL. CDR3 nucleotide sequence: TGTGCCAGCAGTTTATTTAGCGGCCCTGTCTACGAGCAGTACTTA.

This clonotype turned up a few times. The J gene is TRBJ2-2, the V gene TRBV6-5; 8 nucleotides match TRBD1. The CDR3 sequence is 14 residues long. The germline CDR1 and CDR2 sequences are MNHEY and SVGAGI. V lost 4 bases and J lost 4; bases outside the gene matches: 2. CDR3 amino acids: CASSWTGFTGELFF. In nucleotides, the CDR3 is TGTGCCAGCAGTTGGACAGGGTTCACCGGGGAGCTGTTTTTT.

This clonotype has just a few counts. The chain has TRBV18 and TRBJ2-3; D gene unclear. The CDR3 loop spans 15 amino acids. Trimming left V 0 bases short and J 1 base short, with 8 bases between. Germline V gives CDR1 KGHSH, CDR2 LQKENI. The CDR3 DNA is TGTGCCAGCTCACCACCGGTGGATCGCACAGATACGCAGTATTTT. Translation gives CASSPPVDRTDTQYF.

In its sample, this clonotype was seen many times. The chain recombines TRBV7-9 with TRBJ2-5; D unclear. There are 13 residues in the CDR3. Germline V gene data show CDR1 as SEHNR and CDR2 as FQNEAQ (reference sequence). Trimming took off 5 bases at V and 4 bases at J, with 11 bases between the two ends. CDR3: CASSPTEVETQYF. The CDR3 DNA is TGTGCCAGCAGCCCAACCGAGGTAGAGACCCAGTACTTC. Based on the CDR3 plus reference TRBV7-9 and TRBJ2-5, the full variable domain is DTGVSQNPRHKITKRGQNVTFRCDPISEHNRLYWYRQTLGQGPEFLTYFQNEAQLEKSRLLSDRFSAERPKGSFSTLEIQRTEQGDSAMYLCASSPTEVETQYFGPGTRLLVL.

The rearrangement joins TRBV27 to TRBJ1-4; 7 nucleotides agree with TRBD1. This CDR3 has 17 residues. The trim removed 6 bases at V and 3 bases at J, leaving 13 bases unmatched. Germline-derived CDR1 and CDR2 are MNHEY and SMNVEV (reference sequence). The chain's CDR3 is CASSPIRGLKANEKLFF. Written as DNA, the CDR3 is TGTGCCAGCAGCCCAATCAGGGGGTTAAAAGCTAATGAAAAACTGTTTTTT.

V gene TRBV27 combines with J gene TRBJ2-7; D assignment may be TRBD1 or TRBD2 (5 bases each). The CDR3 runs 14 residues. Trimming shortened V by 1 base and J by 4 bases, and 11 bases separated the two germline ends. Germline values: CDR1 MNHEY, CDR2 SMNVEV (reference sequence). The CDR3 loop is CASSLLGRHYEQYF. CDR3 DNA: TGTGCCAGCAGTTTATTGGGACGGCATTACGAGCAGTACTTC.

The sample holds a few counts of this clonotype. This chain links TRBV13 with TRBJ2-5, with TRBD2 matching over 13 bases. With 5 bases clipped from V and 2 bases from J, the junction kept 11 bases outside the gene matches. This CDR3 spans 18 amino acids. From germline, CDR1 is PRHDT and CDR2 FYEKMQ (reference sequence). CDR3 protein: CASSGRLAGGGRQETQYF. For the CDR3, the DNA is TGTGCCAGCAGCGGTAGACTAGCGGGAGGCGGTCGGCAAGAGACCCAGTACTTC.

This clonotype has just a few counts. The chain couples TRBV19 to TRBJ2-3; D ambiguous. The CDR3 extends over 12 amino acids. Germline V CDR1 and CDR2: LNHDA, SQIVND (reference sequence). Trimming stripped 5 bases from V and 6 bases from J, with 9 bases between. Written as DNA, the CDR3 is TGTGCCAGTAGTCCCTATGGTGATACGCAGTATTTT. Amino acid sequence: CASSPYGDTQYF.

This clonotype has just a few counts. The CDR3 nucleotides read TGTGCCACCCTCGGGAAGAACACTGAAGCTTTCTTT. This encodes CATLGKNTEAFF. The chain uses TRBV15 and TRBJ1-1; no clear D gene. Germline loops: CDR1 LNHNV, CDR2 YYDKDF (reference sequence). V lost 8 bases to trimming and J lost 1 base, with 8 bases between them. The CDR3 is 12 amino acids. Together with reference TRBV15 and TRBJ1-1, the CDR3 gives the full variable domain: DAMVIQNPRYQVTQFGKPVTLSCSQTLNHNVMYWYQQKSSQAPKLLFHYYDKDFNNEADTPDNFQSRRPNTSFCFLDIRSPGLGDTAMYLCATLGKNTEAFFGQGTRLTVV.

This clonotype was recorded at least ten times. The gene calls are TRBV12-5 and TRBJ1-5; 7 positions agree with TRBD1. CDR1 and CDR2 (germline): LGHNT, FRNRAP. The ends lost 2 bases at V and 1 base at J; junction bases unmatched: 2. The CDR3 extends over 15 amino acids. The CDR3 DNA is TGTGCTAGTGGTTTGTGGGACAGCAGCAATCAGCCCCAGCATTTT. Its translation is CASGLWDSSNQPQHF. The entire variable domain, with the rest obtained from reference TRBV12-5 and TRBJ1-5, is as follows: DARVTQTPRHKVTEMGQEVTMRCQPILGHNTVFWYRQTMMQGLELLAYFRNRAPLDDSGMPKDRFSAEMPDATLATLKIQPSEPRDSAVYFCASGLWDSSNQPQHFGDGTRLSIL.

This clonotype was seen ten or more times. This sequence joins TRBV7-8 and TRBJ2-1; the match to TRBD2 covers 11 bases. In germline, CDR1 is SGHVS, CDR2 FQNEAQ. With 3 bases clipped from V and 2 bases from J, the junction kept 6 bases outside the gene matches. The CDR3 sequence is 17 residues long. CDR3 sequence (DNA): TGTGCCAGCAGCTTGGACTTAGCGGGGGGGCCCTACAATGAGCAGTTCTTC. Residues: CASSLDLAGGPYNEQFF.

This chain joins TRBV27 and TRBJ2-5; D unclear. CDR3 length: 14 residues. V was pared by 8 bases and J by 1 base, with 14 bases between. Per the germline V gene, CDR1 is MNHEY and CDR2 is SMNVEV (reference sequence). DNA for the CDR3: TGTGCCAGCCGACCCTTGATGGTCCAAGAGACCCAGTACTTC. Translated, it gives CASRPLMVQETQYF.

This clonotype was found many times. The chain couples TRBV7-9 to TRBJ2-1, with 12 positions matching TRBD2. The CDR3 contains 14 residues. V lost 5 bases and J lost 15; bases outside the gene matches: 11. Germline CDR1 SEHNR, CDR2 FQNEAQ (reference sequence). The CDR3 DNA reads TGTGCCAGCAGCCGACTAGCGGGGGATAAGGCTTCGTTCTTC. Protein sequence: CASSRLAGDKASFF.

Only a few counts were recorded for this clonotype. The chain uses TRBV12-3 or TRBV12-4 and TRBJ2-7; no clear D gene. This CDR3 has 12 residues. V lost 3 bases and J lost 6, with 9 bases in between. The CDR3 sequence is CASSLSYPEQYF. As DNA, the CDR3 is TGTGCCAGCAGTTTGTCCTACCCCGAGCAGTACTTC.

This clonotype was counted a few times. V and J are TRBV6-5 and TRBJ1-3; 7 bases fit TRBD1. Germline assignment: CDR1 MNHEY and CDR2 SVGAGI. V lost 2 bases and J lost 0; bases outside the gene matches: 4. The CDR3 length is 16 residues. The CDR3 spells CASSYGQEISGNTIYF. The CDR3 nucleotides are TGTGCCAGCAGTTACGGACAGGAGATCTCTGGAAACACCATATATTTT.

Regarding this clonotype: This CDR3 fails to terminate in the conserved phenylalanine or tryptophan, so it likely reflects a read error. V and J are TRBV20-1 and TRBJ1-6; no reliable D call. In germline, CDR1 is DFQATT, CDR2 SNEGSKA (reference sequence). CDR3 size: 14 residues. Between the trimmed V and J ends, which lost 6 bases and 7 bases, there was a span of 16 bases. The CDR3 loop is CSAHGTGPNSPLHY. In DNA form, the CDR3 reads TGCAGTGCGCACGGAACTGGCCCAAATTCACCCCTCCACTAT.